Listed below are T cell receptor beta chains from one sample, sequenced in a study of cytomegalovirus exposure and HLA in healthy donors. The protocol was immunoSEQ multiplex PCR, while the TCRdb copy is restricted to in-frame clones and leaves out a portion. The listing records about 200,000 clones. The sample comprised PBMCs. These receptors originate from a boy aged 5-17 years in good health and CMV-seronegative. Both conserved end residues are part of each CDR3. Fields, in order: V gene, D gene, J gene, CDR3 DNA, CDR3 protein. D genes are given only for firm matches.

>TRBV2|TRBD2|TRBJ2-2
TGTGCCAGCAGTGAATTGGCGGGGGGAGTGAACACCGGGGAGCTGTTTTTT
CASSELAGGVNTGELFF
>TRBV5-4|TRBD1|TRBJ2-7
TGTGCCAGCAGCCTGACAGGGGATGCGCAGTACTTC
CASSLTGDAQYF
>TRBV1|.|TRBJ2-3
TGCACCAGCAGGAGCGAGGGGGGGGGCCCAGATACGCAGTATTTT
CTSRSEGGGPDTQYF
>TRBV7-3|TRBD2|TRBJ2-2
TGTGCCAGCAGCCCCGCCAGCGGGGGGGCGGACACCGGGGAGCTGTTTTTT
CASSPASGGADTGELFF
>TRBV2|.|TRBJ1-1
TGTGCCGAGGGAGGGCGGGGATTCTCTGAAGCTTTCTTT
CAEGGRGFSEAFF
>TRBV30|.|TRBJ1-3
TGTGCCTGGGACAGCAGTGCTGGAAACACCATATATTTT
CAWDSSAGNTIYF
>TRBV5-6|.|TRBJ1-3
TGTGCCAGCAGCTTGGTGGGTTCAGGTCTAAACACCATATATTTT
CASSLVGSGLNTIYF
>TRBV4-3|TRBD1|TRBJ1-3
TGCGCCAGCAGCGTCCAGGGACAGGGACGGAACACCATATATTTT
CASSVQGQGRNTIYF
>TRBV5-5|TRBD1|TRBJ2-3
TGTGCCAGCAGCCCGACAGGGCCCACCACAGATACGCAGTATTTT
CASSPTGPTTDTQYF
>TRBV28|TRBD1|TRBJ1-2
TGTGCCAGCAGTTTAGGGACAGAGCCCTATGGCTACACCTTC
CASSLGTEPYGYTF
>TRBV13|.|TRBJ2-1
TGTGCCAGCAGCCCGACGGGGAAGGGAGAGCAGTTCTTC
CASSPTGKGEQFF
>TRBV6-5|.|TRBJ2-3
TGTGCCAGCAGTGTGCCCGGGGGTACAGATACGCAGTATTTT
CASSVPGGTDTQYF
>TRBV19|.|TRBJ2-1
TGTGCCAGTAGTAGCGGGGCATACAATGAGCAGTTCTTC
CASSSGAYNEQFF